This TCR beta chain was obtained from a study of CD8+ T cells in alopecia areata. Points from the study as a whole: Scalp sequencing captures resident alphabeta T cells of normal skin too. It was lesional scalp, especially alopecia totalis/universalis, that showed higher clonality than normal scalp. It was less clear whether patients shared TCRs than it was in mice, possibly because of HLA.

The V gene's germline CDR1 is LNHDA and CDR2 SQIVND (reference sequence). The CDR3 sequence is 13 residues long. Deletions cut 1 base from V and 3 bases from J, with 7 bases between. Separation by sorting yielded CD4+ and CD8+ T cells from PBMCs. cDNA reverse transcribed from extracted RNA served as the sequencing template. The method was immunoSEQ multiplex PCR; TCRdb's version includes in-frame clones alone and lacks a portion of them. The sample carries around 210,000 clones, just over 55% recorded once. Note on this clone: Antigen specificity is unknown.

The clonotype was recovered from a human donor in good health. The material sequenced was CD8+ T cells sorted from blood. The gene calls are TRBV19 and TRBJ2-7; D gene uncertain. The CDR3 sequence is CASSIGPIYEQYF. The CDR3 DNA is TGTGCCAGTAGTATAGGACCGATCTACGAGCAGTACTTC.